The 6 T cell receptor beta chains in this list originate from one sample, sequenced in a study of regulatory T cells in long-lasting Graves disease. Through Arm-PCR of CDR3 regions and iRepertoire HTBI primers, TCR beta libraries were built. TCRdb fed the multiplex PCR reads into MiXCR, producing one record per CDR3 protein. This table holds roughly 500,000 distinct CDR3 sequences, approximately 13% found once. The sample's time point: newly diagnosed GD, antithyroid drugs for less than 3 months. PBMCs were the source of the RNA used for TCR sequencing. This sample also appeared in a second study, on T cells in Graves' hyperthyroidism and ophthalmopathy.

The sample consisted of peripheral blood mononuclear cells (PBMCs), taken at new diagnosis, from a patient treated with antithyroid drugs. The origin of the receptors is a man aged 25-45 years with Graves disease.

This chain connects TRBV5-5 to TRBJ2-3; D remains ambiguous. This CDR3 spans 15 amino acids. The germline V gene has CDR1 SGHKS and CDR2 YYEKEE (reference sequence). The V end was cut by 0 bases, the J end by 2 bases, with 10 bases between. Written as DNA, the CDR3 is TGTGCCAGCAGCTTGGACGACCACCCCACAGATACGCAGTATTTT. Residues: CASSLDDHPTDTQYF.

This clonotype was recorded many times. The chain employs TRBV19 and TRBJ1-1; 8 bases align to TRBD1. The germline gives CDR1 LNHDA, CDR2 SQIVND (reference sequence). This CDR3 region has 12 residues. J gave up 7 bases and V 8 bases, and 6 bases lay outside the gene matches. CDR3 residues: CASFRGLVEAFF. The CDR3 nucleotides are TGTGCCAGTTTCAGGGGGCTGGTTGAAGCTTTCTTT.

This clonotype showed up many times. This chain uses TRBV5-1 with TRBJ1-1, with a tentative D call TRBD1 (6 bases). CDR3 length: 17 residues. Between the trimmed V and J ends, which lost 0 bases and 2 bases, there was a span of 17 bases. CDR1 and CDR2 (germline): SGHRS, YFSETQ. The CDR3 is CASSLGLIMDRNTEAFF. DNA for the CDR3: TGCGCCAGCAGCTTGGGGTTAATAATGGACAGAAACACTGAAGCTTTCTTT.

Only a few counts were recorded for this clonotype. The chain recombines TRBV30 with TRBJ2-7, with 13 bases matching TRBD2. The CDR3 sequence is 14 residues long. The V segment lost 4 bases and the J segment 4 bases; nucleotides outside the gene matches: 4. Looked up from germline, CDR1 is GTSNPN and CDR2 is SVGIG (reference sequence). For the CDR3, the DNA is TGTGCCTGGACTAGGACTAGCGGGAGTTACGAGCAGTACTTC. This sequence encodes CAWTRTSGSYEQYF.

At least ten counts were recorded for this clonotype. The V and J genes are TRBV13 and TRBJ2-4, with 7 bases lining up with TRBD1. The CDR3 length is 14 residues. Germline V lookup: CDR1 PRHDT, CDR2 FYEKMQ (reference sequence). Trimming at V came to 4 bases and at J to 8 bases, leaving 8 bases not matched to a gene. The CDR3 is CASSSQGPLDIQYF. DNA of the CDR3: TGTGCCAGCAGCTCACAGGGGCCGCTAGACATTCAGTACTTC. Variable domain in full (rest from reference TRBV13 and TRBJ2-4): AAGVIQSPRHLIKEKRETATLKCYPIPRHDTVYWYQQGPGQDPQFLISFYEKMQSDKGSIPDRFSAQQFSDYHSELNMSSLELGDSALYFCASSSQGPLDIQYFGAGTRLSVL.

As concerns this clonotype: One end of the junction does not line up with germline, which may come from a read error. This chain joins TRBV12-3 or TRBV12-4 and TRBJ2-1; 11 nucleotides line up with TRBD2. The CDR3 is 15 amino acids. The CDR3 sequence is CASNAGTSGVHERFF. In DNA, the CDR3 is TGCGCCAGCAACGCTGGGACTAGCGGAGTGCATGAGCGGTTCTTC.